This is a list of T cell receptor beta chains from one sample in a study of PD-1 blockade in mismatch repair-deficient tumors. Data came from immunoSEQ multiplex PCR; TCRdb stores just in-frame clones and leaves some out. This repertoire shows fewer than 100,000 clones, 65% to 85% found once; its top ten account for more than 2.5%. Specimen: peripheral blood, collected 12 weeks after starting pembrolizumab. All receptors derive from an adult with mismatch repair-deficient cancer. Both conserved end residues are part of each CDR3. Fields, in order: clone size, V gene, D gene, J gene, CDR3 DNA, CDR3 protein. A D gene is named only where the DNA matches it firmly. Only part of the rows carry a size: once, few, many, or a class if the clone is expanded.

clone size: NA
V gene: TRBV30
D gene: TRBD1
J gene: TRBJ1-2
CDR3 DNA: TGTGCCTGGAGTGTCGACAGGGCCGATGGCTACACCTTC
CDR3 protein: CAWSVDRADGYTF

clone size: NA
V gene: TRBV19
D gene: NA
J gene: TRBJ2-2
CDR3 DNA: TGTGCCAGTAGAGGACAGTTAAATACCGGGGAGCTGTTTTTT
CDR3 protein: CASRGQLNTGELFF

clone size: NA
V gene: TRBV9
D gene: TRBD1
J gene: TRBJ2-1
CDR3 DNA: TGTGCCAGCAGCCCTGAACCGGGACAGGGGTCAATTGAGCAGTTCTTC
CDR3 protein: CASSPEPGQGSIEQFF

clone size: NA
V gene: TRBV19
D gene: NA
J gene: TRBJ2-7
CDR3 DNA: TGTGCCAGTAGTAAACAGGGCCCAGGCGAGCAGTACTTC
CDR3 protein: CASSKQGPGEQYF

clone size: NA
V gene: TRBV11-3
D gene: TRBD2
J gene: TRBJ2-1
CDR3 DNA: TGTGCCAGCAGCGAGAGAGTGACTAGCGGGATCAATGAGCAGTTCTTC
CDR3 protein: CASSERVTSGINEQFF

clone size: NA
V gene: TRBV7-9
D gene: NA
J gene: TRBJ2-2
CDR3 DNA: TGTGCCAGCAGGTTAGGACAGACGAACACCGGGGAGCTGTTTTTT
CDR3 protein: CASRLGQTNTGELFF

clone size: NA
V gene: TRBV27
D gene: NA
J gene: TRBJ1-5
CDR3 DNA: TGTGCCAGCAGTTCCGAGGACAGCAATCAGCCCCAGCATTTT
CDR3 protein: CASSSEDSNQPQHF

clone size: NA
V gene: TRBV6-1
D gene: NA
J gene: TRBJ2-3
CDR3 DNA: TGTGCCAGCAGTGAATCGGGCGCAGATACGCAGTATTTT
CDR3 protein: CASSESGADTQYF

clone size: NA
V gene: TRBV6-6
D gene: NA
J gene: TRBJ2-1
CDR3 DNA: TGTGCCAGCAGTTCCCCAGGGGAGATCCTTGGTGAGCAGTTCTTC
CDR3 protein: CASSSPGEILGEQFF

clone size: NA
V gene: TRBV14
D gene: TRBD1
J gene: TRBJ2-6
CDR3 DNA: TGTGCCAGCAGCCAAGAGGGACAGGGTGGGATCCTGACTTTC
CDR3 protein: CASSQEGQGGILTF

clone size: NA
V gene: TRBV5-4
D gene: NA
J gene: TRBJ1-1
CDR3 DNA: TGTGCCAGCAGCTTGGAGCGGGGGTTGAACACTGAAGCTTTCTTT
CDR3 protein: CASSLERGLNTEAFF

clone size: NA
V gene: TRBV5-8
D gene: NA
J gene: TRBJ2-7
CDR3 DNA: TGTGCCAGCAGCTTGCGCGGAGTATCCTACGAGCAGTACTTC
CDR3 protein: CASSLRGVSYEQYF

clone size: once
V gene: TRBV11-3
D gene: TRBD1
J gene: TRBJ1-5
CDR3 DNA: TGTGCCAGCAGCACCACGACAGGGATCCCTAATCAGCCCCAGCATTTT
CDR3 protein: CASSTTTGIPNQPQHF

clone size: NA
V gene: TRBV7-8
D gene: TRBD2
J gene: TRBJ2-2
CDR3 DNA: TGTGCCAGCAGCTTATGGCTAGCGGGAGCAGGGCCCGGGGAGCTGTTTTTT
CDR3 protein: CASSLWLAGAGPGELFF

clone size: NA
V gene: TRBV7-3
D gene: NA
J gene: TRBJ2-1
CDR3 DNA: TGTGCCAGCAGCTTAACATCGACCCCGAGCTCCTACAATGAGCAGTTCTTC
CDR3 protein: CASSLTSTPSSYNEQFF

clone size: NA
V gene: TRBV5-4
D gene: NA
J gene: TRBJ2-5
CDR3 DNA: TGTGCCAGCAGCTCGGGACCGAGAAGACGGACCCAGTACTTC
CDR3 protein: CASSSGPRRRTQYF

clone size: NA
V gene: TRBV6-5
D gene: NA
J gene: TRBJ1-4
CDR3 DNA: TGTGCCAGCAGTGAGGTGGCAACTAATGAAAAACTGTTTTTT
CDR3 protein: CASSEVATNEKLFF

clone size: NA
V gene: TRBV5-5
D gene: NA
J gene: TRBJ2-7
CDR3 DNA: TGTGCCAGCAGCTTGGCCGGACAAGGGCACGAGCAGTACTTC
CDR3 protein: CASSLAGQGHEQYF

clone size: NA
V gene: TRBV28
D gene: TRBD1
J gene: TRBJ1-5
CDR3 DNA: TGTGCCATCCTGGGGTCAGGACAGGGACAGGAGCCCCAGCATTTT
CDR3 protein: CAILGSGQGQEPQHF

clone size: NA
V gene: TRBV9
D gene: NA
J gene: TRBJ2-1
CDR3 DNA: TGTGCCAGCAGCGTTAGCCCTCCGTGGGCCAATGAGCAGTTCTTC
CDR3 protein: CASSVSPPWANEQFF

clone size: NA
V gene: TRBV10-3
D gene: NA
J gene: TRBJ2-2
CDR3 DNA: TGTGCCATCAGTGACGGTCAACTAGACACCGGGGAGCTGTTTTTT
CDR3 protein: CAISDGQLDTGELFF

clone size: NA
V gene: TRBV2
D gene: NA
J gene: TRBJ1-1
CDR3 DNA: TGTGCCAGCATATACATGAACACTGAAGCTTTCTTT
CDR3 protein: CASIYMNTEAFF

clone size: NA
V gene: TRBV11-2
D gene: NA
J gene: TRBJ1-1
CDR3 DNA: TGTGCCAGCAGCTTAGGCTGGGACGGTGGAACTGAAGCTTTCTTT
CDR3 protein: CASSLGWDGGTEAFF

clone size: once
V gene: TRBV6-5
D gene: NA
J gene: TRBJ2-7
CDR3 DNA: TGTGCCAGCAGTTACGGAACCGGGATTGTCTACGAGCAGTACTTC
CDR3 protein: CASSYGTGIVYEQYF

clone size: once
V gene: TRBV15
D gene: NA
J gene: TRBJ2-1
CDR3 DNA: TGTGCCACCAGCAGAGACAGAGGGTCGGCCGAGCAGTTCTTC
CDR3 protein: CATSRDRGSAEQFF